This T cell receptor beta chain was sequenced for a study of glioma-infiltrating T cells. Study information: WHO grade II oligodendrogliomas or astrocytomas, plus non-recurrent WHO grade IV glioblastomas, were sampled.

About this clonotype: Its antigen is still unknown. Given a much more abundant clone one base away, this may be a read error.

Using RNA template, CDR3s of TCR alpha and beta were amplified with iRepertoire arm-PCR. MiXCR, run by TCRdb on the multiplex PCR reads, gives a single entry per CDR3 protein. Among 400,000 or so distinct CDR3 sequences listed, around 45% were seen once. Germline lookup yields CDR1 MNHNS and CDR2 SASEGT. This CDR3 spans 14 amino acids. V dropped 7 bases and J dropped 11; count of bases not matched to a gene: 15. Study results and limitations: Signature shared blood CDR3 motifs were enriched in low-divergence and depleted in high-divergence patients.

This receptor was taken from a human donor with low-grade glioma or glioblastoma, undergoing nonglioma brain surgery, or in good health (not recorded which). The sequenced sample was glioma tissue, nonneoplastic brain tissue, or PBMCs (not recorded which). This rearrangement joins TRBV6-1 to TRBJ2-5; 8 bases line up with TRBD2. The CDR3 nucleotides are TGTGCCAGCAAGGGTACTAGCGGATACAATGAGCAGTACTTC. As protein: CASKGTSGYNEQYF.